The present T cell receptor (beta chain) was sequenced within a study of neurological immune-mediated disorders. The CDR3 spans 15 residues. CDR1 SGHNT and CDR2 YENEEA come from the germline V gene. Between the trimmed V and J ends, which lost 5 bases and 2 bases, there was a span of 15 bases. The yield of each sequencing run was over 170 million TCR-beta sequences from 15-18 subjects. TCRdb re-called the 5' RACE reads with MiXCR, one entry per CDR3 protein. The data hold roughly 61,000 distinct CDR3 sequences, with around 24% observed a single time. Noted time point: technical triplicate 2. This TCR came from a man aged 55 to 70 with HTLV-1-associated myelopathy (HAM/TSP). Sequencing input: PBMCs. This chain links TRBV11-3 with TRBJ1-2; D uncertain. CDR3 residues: CASSPKGRLNYGYTF. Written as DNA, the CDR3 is TGTGCCAGCAGCCCTAAAGGCCGACTCAACTATGGCTACACCTTC.